This T cell receptor (beta chain) was profiled in a study of PD-L1 blockade in urothelial cancer. At the level of the study: The researchers analyzed blood 3 weeks (second dose) and 6 weeks after treatment start.

Synthetic TCR analog templates were spiked into all PCRs individually. Here immunoSEQ multiplex PCR was the method, and the copy in TCRdb shows in-frame clones only, minus some. The sample yields tens of thousands of clones, about 85% seen once. Per the germline V gene, CDR1 is LGHNA and CDR2 is YSLEER. This CDR3 spans 13 amino acids. The ends were cut back, 2 bases at V and 5 bases at J, with 9 bases in the middle. Metastatic or locally advanced urothelial carcinoma was present in the patients. The gene calls are TRBV4-3 and TRBJ2-5; TRBD2 is a possible D gene (5 bases). The TCR sequence derives from a woman in her 70s with urothelial cancer. The sequences come from PBMCs, collected around atezolizumab (anti-PD-L1) treatment. The CDR3 nucleotides are TGCGCCAGCAGCCAAATGGGCGGGGAGACCCAGTACTTC. It is translated as CASSQMGGETQYF.